The following is a TCR beta chain sequence with its context. The specificity of this receptor is unknown. No base quality values were provided; no much bigger clone lies one nucleotide off. The record originates from a study of blood T cell repertoires in COVID-19 (dated by TCRdb to the early 2020s). Regarding the complete study: Collaborator samples came from the United States, Italy and Spain and covered acute and convalescent phases of COVID-19. Where HLA class I and class II types were available, the types were taken from metadata supplied by the sample provider, not from assay-based typing. The repertoires were made available in a free public database intended to serve as a resource for research on the immune response to SARS-CoV-2. Sample metadata almost always included a de-identified subject ID, COVID-19 status, age in years and sex. Samples were obtained from the ongoing ImmuneRACE study (first 160 participants) and from about 1,300 subjects provided by 6 global collaborators. The material from the prospective study consisted of cDNA or gDNA derived from T cells, B-cell-depleted T cells, or PBMCs. Deeply sampled blood TCRbeta repertoires from subjects exposed to, actively infected with, or recovered from COVID-19 were included in the dataset. Overall study outcomes, separate from this receptor: Clinical and demographic metadata were provided uncurated, with the amount varying by source and participant.

The immunoSEQ Assay, a bias-controlled multiplex PCR, was used to amplify TCRbeta CDR3 regions from genomic DNA. The authors' pipeline ran thus. The number of nucleated cells in each sample was estimated by amplification of reference gene primers within the assay. To quantify the absolute abundance of each unique TCRbeta CDR3 rearrangement, sequence reads were collapsed and filtered. For each sample, productive Simpson clonality was calculated as the square root of Simpson's diversity index over productive rearrangements. TCRdb carries this immuneACCESS record with in-frame sequences only. Its versions omit some clonotypes, under half of them owing to an unresolved V gene in the studies checked, with the rest unexplained. The V and J calls and clone size were taken over from that table, and D and trimming were inferred from the DNA. Here the sample has tens of thousands of clones; 65% to 90% occur a single time. The ten largest clones take up 7.5% to 10% of the sample.

Each collaborating institution followed its own protocols to collect whole blood in K2EDTA tubes. For TCRbeta analysis, collaborators shipped samples in one of three forms: frozen whole blood, isolated PBMCs, or DNA extracted from either of those sample types. This receptor was identified in a man older than 75 with active COVID-19. Sequencing was performed on peripheral blood.

CDR3 region: CASSPGQGWYEQYF. The sequenced DNA: TGTGCCAGCTCACCCGGACAGGGTTGGTACGAGCAGTACTTC. The V and J segments used are TRBV18 and TRBJ2-7; TRBD1 matches 8 bases in the middle. Via the germline V gene, CDR1 is KGHSH and CDR2 LQKENI. V and J are trimmed by 3 bases and 4 bases, and the gene matches miss 5 bases of the junction. Including the terminal cysteine and phenylalanine, the CDR3 comprises 14 residues. Just CDR3 DNA is preserved here, 42 bases in frame from base 1.